This T cell receptor beta chain came from a study of CD8 T cells in ankylosing spondylitis. TCRdb redid the calling of the 5' RACE reads with MiXCR, one entry per CDR3 protein. This table has 120,000 to 150,000 distinct CDR3 sequences, roughly 8.3% appearing once. This clonotype was observed a handful of times. Germline V gene sequence: CDR1 LGHDT, CDR2 YNNKEL (reference sequence). The junction had 6 bases not matched to a gene; V was cut back by 5 bases and J by 1 base. The CDR3 has 16 amino acids. The TCR originated in a male donor with ankylosing spondylitis. The rearrangement joins TRBV3-1 to TRBJ2-2, with TRBD1 matching over 8 bases. The source material was synovial fluid, either unsorted or a sorted T cell fraction (not recorded which). DNA of the CDR3: TGTGCCAGCAGCGGCTCCGACAGGGGGAACACCGGGGAGCTGTTTTTT. This codes for CASSGSDRGNTGELFF.